This T cell receptor beta chain was recorded in a study of blood T cell repertoires in COVID-19. The CDR3 consists of 15 residues. The germline V gene encodes CDR1 SGHAT and CDR2 FQDESV (reference sequence). Trimming removed 3 bases at V and 3 bases at J, with 15 bases between. For recovered donors of Cohort 3, there were two negative PCRs, clearance, or symptom resolution. Sequencing was performed with immunoSEQ multiplex PCR; in TCRdb, only in-frame clones are kept and a portion is missing. The sample includes about 410,000 clones, around nine tenths of them seen just once. The receptor's source is a young woman who had recovered from COVID-19. This sequence joins TRBV11-1 and TRBJ2-7; D might be TRBD2 (7 bases). Sequenced input: PBMCs or T cells enriched from blood (not recorded which). CDR3 region: CASSFGGATLYEQYF. In DNA form, the CDR3 reads TGTGCCAGCAGCTTTGGGGGGGCGACCCTCTACGAGCAGTACTTC.